Presented here are 3 T cell receptor beta chains from one specimen sequenced in a study of cytomegalovirus exposure and HLA in healthy donors. PCR employed 60 Vbeta and 13 Jbeta primers. The data were produced by immunoSEQ multiplex PCR, yet TCRdb's version contains in-frame clones alone and is incomplete. Here the sample table reports approximately 100,000 clones. Sequenced: PBMCs. These receptors were obtained from a man aged 45-65 years in good health and CMV-seronegative.

The chain uses TRBV19 and TRBJ2-5, with 9 bases matching TRBD1. The CDR3 spans 15 residues. J lost 5 bases, V lost 4 bases, and 8 bases had no gene match. CDR1 and CDR2 (germline): LNHDA, SQIVND (reference sequence). The CDR3 sequence is CASSNDRGIAETQYF. CDR3 in DNA: TGTGCCAGTAGTAATGACAGGGGGATCGCGGAGACCCAGTACTTC. Complete variable domain (other parts from reference TRBV19 and TRBJ2-5): DGGITQSPKYLFRKEGQNVTLSCEQNLNHDAMYWYRQDPGQGLRLIYYSQIVNDFQKGDIAEGYSVSREKKESFPLTVTSAQKNPTAFYLCASSNDRGIAETQYFGPGTRLLVL.

This chain connects TRBV6-1 to TRBJ2-7; D is unclear. V was cut by 2 bases and J by 2 bases, with 10 bases left in between. The CDR3 extends over 14 amino acids. Germline-derived CDR1 and CDR2 are MNHNS and SASEGT. The CDR3 spells CASSELGGTYEQYF. DNA of the CDR3: TGTGCCAGCAGTGAATTAGGCGGCACCTACGAGCAGTACTTC.

This chain's CDR3 is CASSEFDRAGTDTQYF. CDR3 nucleotides: TGTGCCAGCAGTGAATTTGACAGGGCTGGCACAGATACGCAGTATTTT. The rearrangement uses TRBV25-1 and TRBJ2-3; 7 nucleotides agree with TRBD1. Germline V gene data show CDR1 as MGHDK and CDR2 as SYGVNS. J lost 1 base, V lost 1 base, and 5 bases had no gene match. The CDR3 spans 16 residues.